This T cell receptor (beta chain) was identified in a study of response to subunit inactivated influenza vaccine. Study-wide results and caveats: Authors proposed each seasonal influenza vaccination draws in few new T cells.

TCRdb used MiXCR to reprocess the RT-PCR reads, holding one entry per CDR3 protein. This table has 280,000 or so distinct CDR3 sequences, around a fifth appearing once. Germline V gene lookup returns CDR1 MNHEY and CDR2 SVGAGI. V lost 2 bases and J lost 7, with 3 bases in between. CDR3 length equals 11 residues. This clonotype was seen a handful of times. No antigen is known for it. This material consisted of PBMCs from blood, taken less than 22 months after vaccination. This chain joins TRBV6-5 and TRBJ2-1; D remains ambiguous. This receptor was obtained from a man aged 45 to 75 who received an inactivated influenza vaccine. The CDR3 region is CASSYGNEQFF. The CDR3 DNA is TGTGCCAGCAGTTACGGTAATGAGCAGTTCTTC.